This T cell receptor (beta chain) was sequenced in a study of blood T cell repertoires in COVID-19. About the study: The study drew acute and convalescent COVID-19 samples from the United States, Italy and Spain. In each case, the material was cDNA or gDNA derived from T cells, B-cell-depleted T cells, or PBMCs.

The data were produced by immunoSEQ multiplex PCR, yet TCRdb's version contains in-frame clones alone and is incomplete. The sample lists about 190,000 clones; more than 60% were seen once. CDR3 length: 14 amino acids. CDR1 SQVTM and CDR2 ANQGSEA come from the germline V gene. The J segment lost 2 bases and the V segment lost 0 bases, leaving 0 bases of the junction unmatched. This clonotype was obtained from a woman aged 50 to 65 with acute or convalescent COVID-19. Sequencing used peripheral blood. The V call is TRBV29-1, the J call TRBJ1-4; 7 bases match TRBD1. CDR3 protein: CSVEDRGTNEKLFF. The CDR3 region has the DNA TGCAGCGTTGAAGACAGGGGGACTAATGAAAAACTGTTTTTT. The entire variable domain, with the rest obtained from reference TRBV29-1 and TRBJ1-4, is as follows: SAVISQKPSRDICQRGTSLTIQCQVDSQVTMMFWYRQQPGQSLTLIATANQGSEATYESGFVIDKFPISRPNLTFSTLTVSNMSPEDSSIYLCSVEDRGTNEKLFFGSGTQLSVL.